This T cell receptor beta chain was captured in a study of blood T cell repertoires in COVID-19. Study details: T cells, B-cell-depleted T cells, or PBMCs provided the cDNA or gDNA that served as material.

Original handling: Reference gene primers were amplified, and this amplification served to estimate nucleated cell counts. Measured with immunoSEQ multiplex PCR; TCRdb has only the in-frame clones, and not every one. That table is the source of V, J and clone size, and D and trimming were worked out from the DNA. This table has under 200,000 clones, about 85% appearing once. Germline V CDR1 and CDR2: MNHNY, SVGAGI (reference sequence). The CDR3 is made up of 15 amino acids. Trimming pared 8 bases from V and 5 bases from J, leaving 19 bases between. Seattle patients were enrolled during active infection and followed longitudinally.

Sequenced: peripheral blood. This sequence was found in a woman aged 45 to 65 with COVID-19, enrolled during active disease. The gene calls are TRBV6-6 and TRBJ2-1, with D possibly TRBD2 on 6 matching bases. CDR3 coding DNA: TGTGCCAGCGGACGAAGACTAGACCCCAACAATGAGCAGTTCTTC. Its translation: CASGRRLDPNNEQFF.